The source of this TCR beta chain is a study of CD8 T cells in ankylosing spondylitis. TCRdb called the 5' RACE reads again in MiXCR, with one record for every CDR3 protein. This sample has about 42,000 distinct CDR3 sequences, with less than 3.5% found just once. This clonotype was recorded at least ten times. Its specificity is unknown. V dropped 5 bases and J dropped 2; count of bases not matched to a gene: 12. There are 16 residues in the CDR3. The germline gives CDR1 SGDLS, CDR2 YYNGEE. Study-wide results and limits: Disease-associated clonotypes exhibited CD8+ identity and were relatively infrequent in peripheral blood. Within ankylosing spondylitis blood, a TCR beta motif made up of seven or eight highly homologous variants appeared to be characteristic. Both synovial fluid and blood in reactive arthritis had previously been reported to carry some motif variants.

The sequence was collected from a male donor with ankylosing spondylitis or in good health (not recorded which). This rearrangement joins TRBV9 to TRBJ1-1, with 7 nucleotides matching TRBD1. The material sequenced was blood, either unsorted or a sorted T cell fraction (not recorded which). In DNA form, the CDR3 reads TGTGCCAGCAGGAGCGGGCAGGGGGGGAGAAACACTGAAGCTTTCTTT. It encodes CASRSGQGGRNTEAFF.